The T cell receptor (beta chain) under discussion was sequenced for a study of beta chain features in type 1 diabetes. Study-wide findings and caveats: TCRB repertoires of naive, central memory and Treg cells appeared more similar among patients than among healthy donors.

The investigators reverse transcribed all of the isolated RNA, so they sequenced expressed TCRB transcripts. Clones were read by immunoSEQ multiplex PCR, and TCRdb kept only the in-frame ones, dropping some. This table holds 250,000 to 350,000 clones, 11% to 15% found once. Each donor gave one heparinised blood draw averaging around 120 mL. Turning to this clone: Its antigen is undetermined.

The origin of this receptor is a man aged 25 to 40 in good health. The sample consisted of central memory CD4+ T cells from blood.

The CDR3: CASSLGGLYNEQFF. The CDR3 bases are TGTGCCAGCAGCTTAGGAGGGCTCTACAATGAGCAGTTCTTC. The chain couples TRBV5-4 to TRBJ2-1, with a weak D call TRBD2 (6 bases). The CDR3 runs 14 residues. V was clipped by 2 bases and J by 3 bases, with 9 bases between them. Germline CDR1 SGHNT, CDR2 YYREEE (reference sequence). The full variable domain, with the rest looked up from reference TRBV5-4 and TRBJ2-1, is ETGVTQSPTHLIKTRGQQVTLRCSSQSGHNTVSWYQQALGQGPQFIFQYYREEENGRGNFPPRFSGLQFPNYSSELNVNALELDDSALYLCASSLGGLYNEQFFGPGTRLTVL.